This TCR beta chain derives from a study of identical twins. MiXCR, run by TCRdb on the 5' RACE reads, gives a single entry per CDR3 protein. The data hold hundreds of thousands of distinct CDR3 sequences, with around 7.5% observed a single time. Donors were all healthy Caucasians. Study-level findings and limits: Models, which agreed with sharing between unrelated individuals, nonetheless underestimated the out-of-frame TCR alpha sharing seen in monozygotic twins. Among beta out-of-frame sequences, excess sharing between twins appeared weaker.

Note on this clonotype: Its antigen is undetermined.

The data were also submitted as part of a second study, on yellow fever vaccine responses in identical twins. According to that study: After vaccination, twins' T cell response reportedly seemed partly convergent, partly personalized.

The TCR was taken from a woman between 18 and 29 years old in good health. The material sequenced was PBMCs.

For the CDR3, the DNA is TGCAGCGTTGAGGCTAGCGGGGCTTCTCAAGAGACCCAGTACTTC. Translation: CSVEASGASQETQYF. The chain carries TRBV29-1 and TRBJ2-5, with 9 bases lining up with TRBD2. V lost 3 bases, J lost 2 bases, and 7 bases stayed unmatched. Germline CDR1 SQVTM, CDR2 ANQGSEA. The CDR3 covers 15 residues.